Listed below are T cell receptor beta chains from one sample, sequenced in a study of cytomegalovirus exposure and HLA in healthy donors. Sequencing was performed with immunoSEQ multiplex PCR; in TCRdb, only in-frame clones are kept and a portion is missing. In the table there are 150,000 to 200,000 clones, 77% of which are singletons. What was sequenced was PBMCs. The receptors derive from a woman in her thirties in good health and CMV-seropositive. The CDR3 runs from the conserved cysteine through the conserved F or W. Fields, in order: clone size, J gene, D gene, V gene, CDR3 DNA, CDR3 protein. D genes are given only for firm matches. Not every row has a clone size; where given, it reads once, few, many or a size class.

>NA|TRBJ2-3|NA|TRBV19
TGTGCCAGTAGTCGCAGGGGGGCCGAGGATACGCAGTATTTT
CASSRRGAEDTQYF
>NA|TRBJ2-1|TRBD2|TRBV5-4
TGTGCCAGCAGCCCCGGGACTAGCGGGGGGAATGAGCAGTTCTTC
CASSPGTSGGNEQFF
>NA|TRBJ2-1|TRBD2|TRBV10-3
TGTGCCATCACCCAAGGGGACTATAATGAGCAGTTCTTC
CAITQGDYNEQFF
>NA|TRBJ1-1|NA|TRBV5-1
TGCGCCAGCAGCTTGGATTCCCAGAACACTGAAGCTTTCTTT
CASSLDSQNTEAFF
>NA|TRBJ1-1|TRBD1|TRBV28
TGTGCCAGCAGTTTGAACAGGGGCCTGAACACTGAAGCTTTCTTT
CASSLNRGLNTEAFF
>NA|TRBJ2-5|NA|TRBV2
TGTGCCAGCACGGACAGGCGGGAAGGAACCCAGTACTTC
CASTDRREGTQYF
>NA|TRBJ2-1|NA|TRBV5-4
TGTGCCAGCAGCCCAGCTCAGGAATACTACAATGAGCAGTTCTTC
CASSPAQEYYNEQFF
>NA|TRBJ2-3|NA|TRBV2
TGTGCCAGCAGCCGCGACACAGATACGCAGTATTTT
CASSRDTDTQYF
>NA|TRBJ1-5|NA|TRBV30
TGTGCCTTTTCACCGGGATCACAGCATCAGCCCCAGCATTTT
CAFSPGSQHQPQHF
>NA|TRBJ2-3|NA|TRBV2
TGTGCGACGGGGGTGGGGACGGCGCTCGGCACAGATACGCAGTATTTT
CATGVGTALGTDTQYF
>few|TRBJ1-2|NA|TRBV29-1
TGCAGCGTTCAGGCCGCGAACTATGGCTACACCTTC
CSVQAANYGYTF
>few|TRBJ2-7|NA|TRBV5-4
TGTGCCAGCAGCCTGGGGGAGGCCAGGAGCTCCTACGAGCAGTACTTC
CASSLGEARSSYEQYF
>NA|TRBJ1-5|NA|TRBV6-5
TGTGCCAGCAGTTCCGCCCGAACAGGACACAATCAGCCCCAGCATTTT
CASSSARTGHNQPQHF
>NA|TRBJ2-5|TRBD2|TRBV7-6
TGTGCCAGCAGCTTCTTCCCCGGGACTAGCGGGAGAGAGACCCAGTACTTC
CASSFFPGTSGRETQYF
>NA|TRBJ1-4|NA|TRBV5-1
TGCGCCAGCAGCCTCTCCTACAGTACAACTAATGAAAAACTGTTTTTT
CASSLSYSTTNEKLFF
>NA|TRBJ2-3|TRBD2|TRBV7-6
TGTGCCAGCAGCTTAGAAGGGACTAGTACAGATACGCAGTATTTT
CASSLEGTSTDTQYF
>NA|TRBJ2-3|TRBD2|TRBV5-1
TGCGCCAGCAGTCCCAGAACGGCGGGAGCACGAGATACGCAGTATTTT
CASSPRTAGARDTQYF
>NA|TRBJ2-3|NA|TRBV5-1
TGCGCCAGCAGCTTGGGGGACTCCCCTAGCACAGATACGCAGTATTTT
CASSLGDSPSTDTQYF
>NA|TRBJ2-2|NA|TRBV30
TGTGCCTGGACTAAAGGGGCTCGGGCCGGGGAGCTGTTTTTT
CAWTKGARAGELFF
>few|TRBJ2-7|TRBD1|TRBV5-1
TGCGCCAGCAGCTTGGCCGGGGACAGGGGGTACTTC
CASSLAGDRGYF
>NA|TRBJ1-2|NA|TRBV29-1
TGCAGCGTCCACGGGGGAGGGGACTATGGCTACACCTTC
CSVHGGGDYGYTF
>NA|TRBJ1-2|TRBD1|TRBV28
TGTGCCAGCAGTTTGGGGGGGAACAGGGGGCTGGGATATGGCTACACCTTC
CASSLGGNRGLGYGYTF
>once|TRBJ2-5|NA|TRBV29-1
TGCAGCGTTGAAGGGGGGGGCGGGGAGACCCAGTACTTC
CSVEGGGGETQYF
>NA|TRBJ2-6|NA|TRBV5-1
TGCGCCAGCAGCTTGGGCGGGACGGAAAACTCTGGGGCCAACGTCCTGACTTTC
CASSLGGTENSGANVLTF
>NA|TRBJ2-7|TRBD2|TRBV7-9
TGTGCCAGCAGCCGACCCGGGAGGGAGCAGTACTTC
CASSRPGREQYF
>NA|TRBJ2-7|TRBD2|TRBV7-9
TGTGCCAGCAGCGAGCCGGGACTAGAGTACGAGCAGTACTTC
CASSEPGLEYEQYF
>NA|TRBJ1-1|NA|TRBV4-3
TGCGCCAGCAGCCCGGGTCTGAACACTGAAGCTTTCTTT
CASSPGLNTEAFF
>NA|TRBJ1-2|TRBD1|TRBV27
TGTGCCAGCAGTTTTATCTCCGGGACAGGGGGCTTTAACTATGGCTACACCTTC
CASSFISGTGGFNYGYTF
>NA|TRBJ2-5|TRBD1|TRBV25-1
TGTGCCAGCAGTTTGGGACAGGGACACGAGACCCAGTACTTC
CASSLGQGHETQYF
>NA|TRBJ2-5|NA|TRBV7-2
TGTGCCAGCAGGTTATCTTGGGTGGCCGGATCCGGGGAGACCCAGTACTTC
CASRLSWVAGSGETQYF
>NA|TRBJ2-3|NA|TRBV5-1
TGCGCCAGCAGCTTGGTTGGGGGCGCGGATACGCAGTATTTT
CASSLVGGADTQYF
>few|TRBJ2-6|NA|TRBV27
TGTGCCAGCAGTTTGGCCTCTGGGGCCAACGTCCTGACTTTC
CASSLASGANVLTF
>NA|TRBJ2-3|TRBD2|TRBV7-3
TGTGCCAGCAGCTTAATGGTGGGAGGGCCAGGCACAGATACGCAGTATTTT
CASSLMVGGPGTDTQYF
>NA|TRBJ2-1|NA|TRBV5-4
TGTGCCAGCAGCCCGGGACTGGGCGGCTCCTACAATGAGCAGTTCTTC
CASSPGLGGSYNEQFF
>few|TRBJ2-7|NA|TRBV25-1
TGTGCCAGCACCTCACCTGGCGGTGTCTCTAGGGAGCAGTACTTC
CASTSPGGVSREQYF
>NA|TRBJ1-4|NA|TRBV18
TGTGCCAGCTCACCCCTGGCGGGGGATAATGAAAAACTGTTTTTT
CASSPLAGDNEKLFF
>NA|TRBJ1-5|NA|TRBV28
TGTGCCAGCAGTTTTACAGGGTTCAATCAGCCCCAGCATTTT
CASSFTGFNQPQHF
>NA|TRBJ1-5|NA|TRBV2
TGTGCCAGTACCCCCGTCAGGGATCAGCCCCAGCATTTT
CASTPVRDQPQHF
>NA|TRBJ2-6|NA|TRBV28
TGTGCCAGCAGATCCCCCGGCGGGGATCACTCTGGGGCCAACGTCCTGACTTTC
CASRSPGGDHSGANVLTF
>NA|TRBJ1-1|TRBD1|TRBV9
TGTGCCAGCAGGGTGACAGGGAGTGGCACTGAAGCTTTCTTT
CASRVTGSGTEAFF
>NA|TRBJ2-7|NA|TRBV2
TGTGCCAGCAGTGAAGATCGGCGCCGGGGCGAGCAGTACTTC
CASSEDRRRGEQYF
>NA|TRBJ2-1|NA|TRBV10-3
TGTGCCATCAGTGAGAGACTACCGAATGAGCAGTTCTTC
CAISERLPNEQFF
>few|TRBJ2-7|NA|TRBV19
TGTGCCAGTAGTACCGCAACAGGGTCTAGCGGCTACGAGCAGTACTTC
CASSTATGSSGYEQYF
>NA|TRBJ2-1|NA|TRBV9
TGTGCCAGCAGCGCTAGAGGAGACGCCTACAATGAGCAGTTCTTC
CASSARGDAYNEQFF
>NA|TRBJ1-1|NA|TRBV4-1
TGCGCCAGCAGCCAAGAACTAGTGAACACTGAAGCTTTCTTT
CASSQELVNTEAFF
>once|TRBJ2-3|TRBD2|TRBV19
TGTGCCAGTAGTATCCAGACTAGCGGGAGCACAGATACGCAGTATTTT
CASSIQTSGSTDTQYF
>NA|TRBJ2-4|TRBD1|TRBV28
TGTGCCAGCAGTTTAGGGACAGGGGTAGCCAAAAACATTCAGTACTTC
CASSLGTGVAKNIQYF
>once|TRBJ1-2|NA|TRBV30
TGTGCCTGGAGCCGGGAATTCGATGGCTACACCTTC
CAWSREFDGYTF
>NA|TRBJ2-2|TRBD2|TRBV5-1
TGCGCCAGCAGTAAGCTAGCGGGAGTTGGCACCGGGGAGCTGTTTTTT
CASSKLAGVGTGELFF
>NA|TRBJ2-1|NA|TRBV11-3
TGTGCCAGCAGCTTAGCGGCGGAGTTCAATGAGCAGTTCTTC
CASSLAAEFNEQFF